A selection of T cell receptor beta chains follows, all from one sample in a study of OX40 agonist ivuxolimab in advanced cancers. TCRdb's copy holds only in-frame clones and misses some; the assay was immunoSEQ multiplex PCR. The table shows under 70,000 clones, with around 83% occurring only once. The sequencing here drew on CD4+ or CD8+ T cells sorted from blood, taken in a trial of the OX40 agonist ivuxolimab. These receptors were collected from an adult with an advanced solid tumor such as melanoma, head and neck, liver or kidney cancer. The CDR3 runs from the conserved cysteine through the conserved F or W. The order of the fields is D gene, CDR3 length, V gene, CDR3 protein. A D gene is named only where the DNA matches it firmly.

D: TRBD1; length: 15; V: TRBV5-1; CDR3: CASSLSGQGDTEAFF
D: TRBD2; length: 14; V: TRBV19; CDR3: CASKLAGLTGELFF
D: TRBD1; length: 13; V: TRBV6-5; CDR3: CASKGQVNQPQHF
D: TRBD2; length: 15; V: TRBV9; CDR3: CASSKIAGAGETQYF
D: -; length: 12; V: TRBV2; CDR3: CASRLAKDEQFF
D: -; length: 14; V: TRBV28; CDR3: CASGRRRITDTQYF
D: -; length: 14; V: TRBV19; CDR3: CATALGAQGYEQYF
D: -; length: 15; V: TRBV15; CDR3: CATSSGVSSNQPQHF
D: -; length: 13; V: TRBV11-2; CDR3: CASSLGGSYEQYF
D: -; length: 15; V: TRBV6-5; CDR3: CASRINRDKTYEQYF
D: -; length: 13; V: TRBV27; CDR3: CASIQQGGTEAFF
D: -; length: 12; V: TRBV21-1; CDR3: CASSKMVRAPHF
D: TRBD1; length: 16; V: TRBV2; CDR3: CASSVDREGESDEAFF
D: -; length: 11; V: TRBV2; CDR3: CASRYSETQYF
D: TRBD1; length: 14; V: TRBV18; CDR3: CASSPGQGNTEAFF
D: -; length: 14; V: TRBV6-4; CDR3: CASRTSESTDTQYF
D: -; length: 13; V: TRBV28; CDR3: CASSLLHEETQYF
D: -; length: 15; V: TRBV5-6; CDR3: CASSLPWRVTDTQYF